These 19 T cell receptor beta chains came from one sample sequenced in a study of T cell clonality in common variable immunodeficiency. The study, taken as a whole, reports: Reportedly, TCR beta sequences from common variable immunodeficiency showed fewer deletions and N-nucleotide insertions.

Assay used: immunoSEQ multiplex PCR; TCRdb lists only in-frame clones, some missing. The sample contains around 42,000 clones, none of them singletons. These TCRs' antigens remain unknown. Material: peripheral blood mononuclear cells. These receptors were obtained from a human donor with common variable immunodeficiency.

This clone was picked up a small number of times. Sequencing ends 3 residues short of the CDR3 end; the germline J gene provides the rest. V is TRBV2 and J is TRBJ2-7, with 9 bases identical to TRBD1. Germline CDR1 SNHLY, CDR2 FYNNEI. Trimming at V came to 6 bases and at J to 3 bases, leaving 3 bases not matched to a gene. The CDR3 is 13 amino acids. CDR3 bases read: TGTGCCAGCAGGGAGACAGGGGGCTACGAG. Its translation: CASRETGGYE. The entire CDR3 protein is CASRETGGYEQYF.

This clone was picked up many times. The read comes to an end 3 residues before the CDR3 does, leaving the germline J gene to fill in the end. The chain is built from TRBV20-1 and TRBJ2-2, with 9 bases matching TRBD1. Trimming cost V 4 bases and J 6 bases; bases outside gene matches: 3. CDR3 length equals 13 residues. Per germline, CDR1 DFQATT and CDR2 SNEGSKA (reference sequence). CDR3 sequence reads: CSAIRDRAGELFF. Incomplete CDR3 DNA: TGCAGTGCTATCCGGGACAGGGCCGGGGAG.

This clone was observed at least ten times. Read sequence stops 3 residues before the CDR3 end, and the germline J gene provides the missing end. The rearrangement uses TRBV28 and TRBJ1-5; D uncertain. There are 14 residues in the CDR3. CDR1 and CDR2 from the germline V gene are MDHEN and SYDVKM. Between the trimmed V and J ends, which lost 5 bases and 1 base, there was a span of 9 bases. CDR3 amino acids: CASSRAASNQPQHF. CDR3 DNA, as far as it was read: TGTGCCAGCAGTAGGGCAGCAAGCAATCAGCCC.

This clone was seen ten or more times. The CDR3 is cut off 3 residues early in the read; its end comes from the germline J gene. V and J are TRBV29-1 and TRBJ2-2; 9 bases map to TRBD1. V lost 6 bases, J lost 2 bases, and 7 bases stayed unmatched. Germline V gene data show CDR1 as SQVTM and CDR2 as ANQGSEA. The CDR3 spans 15 residues. The sequenced part of the CDR3 DNA is TGCAGCGTCCGGACAGGGGCCCTTAACACCGGGGAG. Protein sequence: CSVRTGALNTGE. The whole CDR3 reads CSVRTGALNTGELFF.

This clone was seen many times. The read is 3 residues too short to cover the CDR3 end, so that end is filled in from the germline J gene. The chain combines TRBV6-2 or TRBV6-3 with TRBJ2-7; D remains ambiguous. Deletions cut 2 bases from V and 0 bases from J, with 14 bases between. The CDR3 consists of 16 residues. Germline V gene data show CDR1 as MNHEY and CDR2 as SVGEGT. The CDR3 here is CASSYSAWQFSYEQYF. The CDR3 DNA, read in part, is TGTGCCAGCAGTTACAGTGCTTGGCAGTTCTCCTACGAG.

This clone has a handful of counts. The sequence runs out 3 residues before the end of the CDR3; the remainder is reconstructed from the germline J gene. The chain combines TRBV30 with TRBJ1-5; possibly TRBD1 for D (5 bases). Trimming pared 3 bases from V and 2 bases from J, leaving 11 bases between. In germline, CDR1 is GTSNPN, CDR2 SVGIG (reference sequence). The length of the CDR3 is 14 residues. The covered CDR3 bases are TGTGCCTGGAGCGAGGGACTCGGCAATCAGCCC. Protein sequence: CAWSEGLGNQP. The full CDR3 protein is CAWSEGLGNQPQHF.

This clone appeared many times. The read terminates 3 residues before the CDR3 end, so the remaining end is supplied by the germline J gene. This sequence joins TRBV9 and TRBJ2-6; TRBD1 might be the D (5 bases). The ends were cut back, 4 bases at V and 2 bases at J, with 10 bases in the middle. This CDR3 comprises 15 residues. Germline V gene data show CDR1 as SGDLS and CDR2 as YYNGEE. This CDR3 reads CASSKEGAGANVLTF. The DNA read from the CDR3 is TGTGCCAGCAGCAAAGAAGGGGCTGGGGCCAACGTC.

With respect to this clone: The CDR3 end lies 3 residues beyond the end of the read and is filled in from the germline J gene. The J gene is TRBJ2-3, the V gene TRBV2; D unresolved. The V end was cut by 4 bases, the J end by 6 bases, with 5 bases between. CDR3 length: 11 residues. CDR1 and CDR2 (germline): SNHLY, FYNNEI. CDR3 DNA (partial): TGTGCCAGCAGTGTAGGGGATACG. Protein sequence: CASSVGDT. The whole CDR3 sequence is CASSVGDTQYF.

Ten or more counts support this clone. The observed sequence ends 3 residues before the CDR3 terminus, with the missing tail filled in from the germline J gene. This chain links TRBV5-4 with TRBJ2-3, with D unresolved. CDR3 length: 13 amino acids. The ends were cut back, 4 bases at V and 1 base at J, with 7 bases in the middle. Germline CDR1 is SGHNT and CDR2 is YYREEE (reference sequence). CDR3 bases read: TGTGCCAGCAGCCAACAACGCACAGATACG. It is translated as CASSQQRTDT. Given in full, the CDR3 is CASSQQRTDTQYF. Filled out from reference TRBV5-4 and TRBJ2-3, the complete variable domain reads ETGVTQSPTHLIKTRGQQVTLRCSSQSGHNTVSWYQQALGQGPQFIFQYYREEENGRGNFPPRFSGLQFPNYSSELNVNALELDDSALYLCASSQQRTDTQYFGPGTRLTVL.

This clone was seen ten or more times. The read ends 3 residues shy of where the CDR3 ends; the end is completed using the germline J gene. The rearrangement links TRBV29-1 to TRBJ1-1; 7 bases line up with TRBD1. CDR1 is SQVTM, CDR2 ANQGSEA, per germline. V shed 7 bases, J shed 0 bases, and the junction held 5 bases outside the gene matches. The CDR3 runs to 13 residues. CDR3 residues: CSAMGQMNTEAFF. The covered CDR3 bases are TGCAGCGCTATGGGACAGATGAACACTGAA.

Remarks on this clone: The read terminates 3 residues before the CDR3 end, so the remaining end is supplied by the germline J gene. The rearrangement uses TRBV7-8 and TRBJ1-1; 9 positions agree with TRBD1. Germline V gives CDR1 SGHVS, CDR2 FQNEAQ. The CDR3 contains 11 residues. CDR3 region: CASSSGQGAFF. CDR3 DNA (partial): TGTGCCAGCAGCTCCGGACAGGGG.

This clone showed up many times. The read gets to within 3 residues of the CDR3 end, and the germline J gene fills in the rest. The chain couples TRBV30 to TRBJ2-1; 8 bases are shared with TRBD1. Germline lookup yields CDR1 GTSNPN and CDR2 SVGIG (reference sequence). V gave up 5 bases and J gave up 3 bases; unmatched junction bases: 6. This CDR3 comprises 14 residues. The DNA read from the CDR3 is TGTGCCTGGTTGACAGGGGAAATCTACAATGAG. Its translation is CAWLTGEIYNE. In full, the CDR3 reads CAWLTGEIYNEQFF.

This clone was seen many times. The read comes to an end 3 residues before the CDR3 does, leaving the germline J gene to fill in the end. The chain recombines TRBV18 with TRBJ2-5; D remains unclear. The CDR3 totals 16 residues. V was trimmed by 4 bases and J by 5 bases, leaving 20 bases between them. Germline CDR1 reads KGHSH; CDR2 reads LQKENI. The sequenced CDR3 bases are TGTGCCAGCTCACTAGACCTGACGGTAACCGGGGAGACC. Amino acids: CASSLDLTVTGET. The entire CDR3 reads CASSLDLTVTGETQYF.

Regarding this clone: The read finishes 3 residues shy of the CDR3 end, and the germline J gene is used to complete it. The chain combines TRBV10-1 with TRBJ2-7; a possible D gene is TRBD1 (6 bases). Trimming left V 5 bases short and J 2 bases short, with 13 bases between. Germline-derived CDR1 and CDR2 are WNHNN and SYGVQD (reference sequence). The CDR3 loop spans 14 amino acids. This chain's CDR3 is CASSMGALPYEQYF. The CDR3 bases that were read are TGCGCCAGCAGTATGGGGGCTCTTCCCTACGAG.

A few counts support this clone. The sequence runs out 3 residues before the end of the CDR3; the remainder is reconstructed from the germline J gene. The rearrangement uses TRBV7-2 and TRBJ1-5; D gene unclear. V lost 1 base and J 1 base, leaving 5 bases between the germline ends. The CDR3 is made up of 14 amino acids. Germline loops: CDR1 SGHTA, CDR2 FQGNSA. The chain's CDR3 is CASSLVLSNQPQHF. The CDR3 DNA, read in part, is TGTGCCAGCAGCTTAGTTCTGAGCAATCAGCCC.

This clone has just a few counts. The read ends 3 residues early relative to the CDR3; the germline J gene fills the gap. The chain uses TRBV6-1 and TRBJ2-5; 7 bases line up with TRBD1. The junction had 9 bases not matched to a gene; V was cut back by 3 bases and J by 5 bases. The CDR3 is 15 residues long. Germline CDR1 reads MNHNS; CDR2 reads SASEGT. The CDR3: CASSEAQGKGETQYF. CDR3 DNA (partial): TGTGCCAGCAGTGAGGCACAGGGGAAGGGGGAGACC.

This clone has more than one count but fewer than ten. The read ends 3 residues before the CDR3 terminus; that terminus is restored from the germline J gene. The chain carries TRBV20-1 and TRBJ2-1; 9 bases agree with TRBD2. The CDR3 covers 14 residues. Germline trimming cut 1 base from V and 4 bases from J; bases unmatched to any gene: 2. Germline V gene sequence: CDR1 DFQATT, CDR2 SNEGSKA (reference sequence). Here the CDR3 reads CSARGTSAYNEQFF. The part of the CDR3 DNA that was read is TGCAGTGCTAGAGGGACTAGCGCTTACAATGAG.

At least ten counts were recorded for this clone. The missing CDR3 end, 3 residues past where the read stops, is filled in from the germline J gene. The chain couples TRBV7-9 to TRBJ2-7; possible D gene TRBD2, 6 bases. Germline V gene sequence: CDR1 SEHNR, CDR2 FQNEAQ (reference sequence). V lost 7 bases to trimming and J lost 5 bases, with 18 bases between them. The CDR3 is 14 amino acids. The CDR3 spells CASTRTEGTDEQYF. CDR3 DNA, as far as it was read: TGTGCCAGCACCCGAACGGAGGGTACGGACGAG.

This clone was counted at least ten times. Sequencing ends 3 residues short of the CDR3 end; the germline J gene provides the rest. The chain carries TRBV14 and TRBJ2-3; D might be TRBD2 (6 bases). Germline loops: CDR1 SGHDN, CDR2 FVKESK. The CDR3 totals 13 residues. The part of the CDR3 DNA that was read is TGTGCCAGCAGCCAAGATTGGGCGGGAACG. Encoded protein: CASSQDWAGT. The CDR3 as a whole reads CASSQDWAGTQYF.